Listed below are T cell receptor beta chains from one sample, sequenced in a study of cytotoxic CD8 clonotypes in ibrutinib-treated CLL. TCRdb's copy holds only in-frame clones and misses some; the assay was immunoSEQ multiplex PCR. The data hold around 140,000 clones, with around 81% observed a single time. The material was PBMCs, obtained after 36 months of ibrutinib treatment. Receptors were obtained from a human donor with chronic lymphocytic leukemia. The CDR3 runs from the conserved cysteine through the conserved F or W. The D gene is left open where the match is weak. Part of the rows lack a size; the others show once, few, many or a class for expanded clones.

j_gene: TRBJ1-2; v_gene: TRBV14; abundance: -; d_gene: TRBD1; CDR3aa: CASSQVDRVSGYTF; CDR3nt: TGTGCCAGCAGCCAGGTCGACAGGGTGAGCGGCTACACCTTC
j_gene: TRBJ2-7; v_gene: TRBV5-4; abundance: -; d_gene: -; CDR3aa: CASSLVTGTYEQYF; CDR3nt: TGTGCCAGCAGCTTGGTTACAGGGACCTACGAGCAGTACTTC
j_gene: TRBJ2-5; v_gene: TRBV5-6; abundance: -; d_gene: TRBD2; CDR3aa: CASSGRAGGPEEETQYF; CDR3nt: TGTGCCAGCAGCGGTCGTGCGGGAGGGCCCGAGGAAGAGACCCAGTACTTC
j_gene: TRBJ2-7; v_gene: TRBV11-3; abundance: -; d_gene: TRBD1; CDR3aa: CASSLVGRTGAEQYF; CDR3nt: TGTGCCAGCAGCTTAGTCGGGAGGACAGGGGCCGAGCAGTACTTC
j_gene: TRBJ1-1; v_gene: TRBV15; abundance: -; d_gene: -; CDR3aa: CATSRDQVHTEAFF; CDR3nt: TGTGCCACCAGCAGAGATCAGGTACACACTGAAGCTTTCTTT
j_gene: TRBJ2-1; v_gene: TRBV7-9; abundance: once; d_gene: TRBD2; CDR3aa: CASSLAGLAGYNEQFF; CDR3nt: TGTGCCAGCAGCTTAGCTGGACTAGCGGGGTACAATGAGCAGTTCTTC
j_gene: TRBJ2-7; v_gene: TRBV6-1; abundance: -; d_gene: -; CDR3aa: CASSEYRAAYEQYF; CDR3nt: TGTGCCAGCAGTGAATATCGGGCAGCCTACGAGCAGTACTTC
j_gene: TRBJ2-1; v_gene: TRBV10-2; abundance: once; d_gene: -; CDR3aa: CASRSDYIYNEQFF; CDR3nt: TGCGCCAGCAGGTCGGACTACATCTACAATGAGCAGTTCTTC
j_gene: TRBJ2-7; v_gene: TRBV4-2; abundance: -; d_gene: -; CDR3aa: CASSQVSRAPVYEQYF; CDR3nt: TGTGCCAGCAGCCAAGTCTCCCGGGCTCCTGTTTACGAGCAGTACTTC
j_gene: TRBJ1-2; v_gene: TRBV7-9; abundance: -; d_gene: TRBD1; CDR3aa: CASSPRDRGPYGYTF; CDR3nt: TGTGCCAGCAGCCCCCGCGACAGGGGGCCCTATGGCTACACCTTC
j_gene: TRBJ1-6; v_gene: TRBV7-9; abundance: -; d_gene: -; CDR3aa: CASSLSSYNSPLHF; CDR3nt: TGTGCCAGCAGCTTAAGCTCCTATAATTCACCCCTCCACTTT
j_gene: TRBJ1-5; v_gene: TRBV23-1; abundance: -; d_gene: -; CDR3aa: CASSPSHRVPFWQPQHF; CDR3nt: TGCGCCAGCAGTCCGTCTCACAGGGTTCCTTTTTGGCAGCCCCAGCATTTT
j_gene: TRBJ2-7; v_gene: TRBV2; abundance: -; d_gene: TRBD1; CDR3aa: CASSDTGGFEQYF; CDR3nt: TGTGCCAGCAGCGACACAGGGGGCTTCGAGCAGTACTTC
j_gene: TRBJ1-4; v_gene: TRBV14; abundance: -; d_gene: -; CDR3aa: CASSQDIRTSPNEKLFF; CDR3nt: TGTGCCAGCAGCCAAGATATCCGGACATCCCCTAATGAAAAACTGTTTTTT
j_gene: TRBJ2-3; v_gene: TRBV11-3; abundance: -; d_gene: -; CDR3aa: CASSLGDTQYF; CDR3nt: TGTGCCAGCAGCCTAGGCGATACGCAGTATTTT
j_gene: TRBJ2-5; v_gene: TRBV11-2; abundance: -; d_gene: -; CDR3aa: CASSLDGETQYF; CDR3nt: TGTGCCAGCAGCTTAGATGGAGAGACCCAGTACTTC
j_gene: TRBJ2-1; v_gene: TRBV5-1; abundance: -; d_gene: -; CDR3aa: CASSWGGGPYNEQFF; CDR3nt: TGCGCCAGCAGCTGGGGCGGGGGCCCCTACAATGAGCAGTTCTTC
j_gene: TRBJ1-6; v_gene: TRBV10-1; abundance: -; d_gene: -; CDR3aa: CASSEGQGNSPLHF; CDR3nt: TGCGCCAGCAGTGAGGGGCAGGGGAATTCACCCCTCCACTTT
j_gene: TRBJ2-2; v_gene: TRBV5-1; abundance: -; d_gene: -; CDR3aa: CASSSTRTGELFF; CDR3nt: TGCGCCAGCAGCTCAACAAGAACCGGGGAGCTGTTTTTT
j_gene: TRBJ2-7; v_gene: TRBV5-1; abundance: -; d_gene: TRBD2; CDR3aa: CASSQFPSGIGYEQYF; CDR3nt: TGCGCCAGCAGTCAATTCCCTAGCGGGATTGGGTACGAGCAGTACTTC
j_gene: TRBJ2-5; v_gene: TRBV28; abundance: -; d_gene: TRBD2; CDR3aa: CASLTSGTGVAQYF; CDR3nt: TGTGCCAGCCTGACTAGCGGCACCGGAGTGGCCCAGTACTTC
j_gene: TRBJ2-5; v_gene: TRBV27; abundance: -; d_gene: -; CDR3aa: CASSLMGGNRETQYF; CDR3nt: TGTGCCAGCAGTTTAATGGGGGGAAATAGGGAGACCCAGTACTTC
j_gene: TRBJ1-5; v_gene: TRBV30; abundance: -; d_gene: TRBD1; CDR3aa: CAFTTGTQPQHF; CDR3nt: TGTGCCTTCACGACAGGGACCCAGCCCCAGCATTTT
j_gene: TRBJ2-6; v_gene: TRBV7-8; abundance: -; d_gene: -; CDR3aa: CASSLDMAPRANVLTF; CDR3nt: TGTGCCAGCAGCTTAGATATGGCCCCCCGGGCCAACGTCCTGACTTTC
j_gene: TRBJ2-5; v_gene: TRBV6-1; abundance: many; d_gene: -; CDR3aa: CASSEEEGGGKETQYF; CDR3nt: TGTGCCAGCAGTGAAGAAGAGGGTGGAGGGAAAGAGACCCAGTACTTC
j_gene: TRBJ1-1; v_gene: TRBV6-5; abundance: -; d_gene: -; CDR3aa: CASSYSRPNTEAFF; CDR3nt: TGTGCCAGCAGTTACTCCCGGCCTAACACTGAAGCTTTCTTT
j_gene: TRBJ2-7; v_gene: TRBV30; abundance: -; d_gene: -; CDR3aa: CAWSVLGAGPHEQYF; CDR3nt: TGTGCCTGGAGTGTATTAGGGGCAGGGCCCCACGAGCAGTACTTC
j_gene: TRBJ1-2; v_gene: TRBV14; abundance: -; d_gene: -; CDR3aa: CASSQEQNYGYTF; CDR3nt: TGTGCCAGCAGCCAAGAACAGAACTATGGCTACACCTTC
j_gene: TRBJ2-1; v_gene: TRBV5-8; abundance: -; d_gene: -; CDR3aa: CASLPGPSSYNEQFF; CDR3nt: TGTGCCAGCCTCCCGGGACCCAGCTCCTACAATGAGCAGTTCTTC
j_gene: TRBJ1-2; v_gene: TRBV5-1; abundance: -; d_gene: -; CDR3aa: CASSLGTGYGYTF; CDR3nt: TGCGCCAGCAGCTTGGGAACCGGGTATGGCTACACCTTC
j_gene: TRBJ2-1; v_gene: TRBV6-4; abundance: -; d_gene: TRBD2; CDR3aa: CASSPIGTSGNNEQFF; CDR3nt: TGTGCCAGCAGTCCAATAGGGACTAGCGGCAACAATGAGCAGTTCTTC
j_gene: TRBJ2-1; v_gene: TRBV7-9; abundance: -; d_gene: -; CDR3aa: CASSFGGGGYNEQFF; CDR3nt: TGTGCCAGCAGCTTTGGAGGGGGAGGATACAATGAGCAGTTCTTC
j_gene: TRBJ2-3; v_gene: TRBV30; abundance: -; d_gene: -; CDR3aa: CAWSISSSTDTQYF; CDR3nt: TGTGCCTGGAGTATTTCGAGTAGTACAGATACGCAGTATTTT
j_gene: TRBJ2-3; v_gene: TRBV7-3; abundance: once; d_gene: -; CDR3aa: CASSLQGTNTDTQYF; CDR3nt: TGTGCCAGCAGCTTACAGGGGACAAACACAGATACGCAGTATTTT
j_gene: TRBJ2-5; v_gene: TRBV28; abundance: -; d_gene: -; CDR3aa: CASSSEGVALSGETQYF; CDR3nt: TGTGCCAGCAGCAGTGAGGGGGTAGCTTTATCTGGAGAGACCCAGTACTTC
j_gene: TRBJ1-2; v_gene: TRBV10-3; abundance: -; d_gene: -; CDR3aa: CAISGSGTSYTF; CDR3nt: TGTGCCATCAGTGGTTCGGGTACGTCCTACACCTTC
j_gene: TRBJ1-4; v_gene: TRBV6-6; abundance: -; d_gene: -; CDR3aa: CASSPTIPNEKLFF; CDR3nt: TGTGCCAGCAGCCCTACGATCCCTAATGAAAAACTGTTTTTT
j_gene: TRBJ1-5; v_gene: TRBV7-9; abundance: -; d_gene: -; CDR3aa: CASSLAVGPYSNQPQHF; CDR3nt: TGTGCCAGCAGCTTAGCGGTGGGTCCCTATAGCAATCAGCCCCAGCATTTT
j_gene: TRBJ2-1; v_gene: TRBV7-3; abundance: once; d_gene: TRBD2; CDR3aa: CASSATSVSNHEQFF; CDR3nt: TGTGCCAGCAGCGCTACTAGCGTCAGCAACCATGAGCAGTTCTTC
j_gene: TRBJ1-5; v_gene: TRBV10-1; abundance: -; d_gene: -; CDR3aa: CASSERLRGNNQPQHF; CDR3nt: TGCGCCAGCAGTGAGCGACTCCGGGGAAACAATCAGCCCCAGCATTTT
j_gene: TRBJ1-1; v_gene: TRBV5-1; abundance: -; d_gene: TRBD1; CDR3aa: CASSTRTGMNTEAFF; CDR3nt: TGCGCCAGCAGCACCAGGACAGGGATGAACACTGAAGCTTTCTTT
j_gene: TRBJ2-7; v_gene: TRBV13; abundance: once; d_gene: TRBD2; CDR3aa: CASSRASGRAGEYF; CDR3nt: TGTGCCAGCAGCCGTGCTAGCGGGAGGGCCGGGGAGTACTTC
j_gene: TRBJ2-1; v_gene: TRBV5-4; abundance: once; d_gene: TRBD2; CDR3aa: CASSLTPSPSGPEQFF; CDR3nt: TGTGCCAGCAGCTTGACGCCTTCACCTAGCGGCCCTGAGCAGTTCTTC
j_gene: TRBJ2-3; v_gene: TRBV4-1; abundance: few; d_gene: -; CDR3aa: CASSQDLASLATDTQYF; CDR3nt: TGCGCCAGCAGCCAAGATTTGGCTTCCTTGGCAACAGATACGCAGTATTTT
j_gene: TRBJ1-5; v_gene: TRBV6-1; abundance: -; d_gene: -; CDR3aa: CASRPDSSGNQPQHF; CDR3nt: TGTGCCAGCAGACCGGACAGTAGCGGCAATCAGCCCCAGCATTTT
j_gene: TRBJ2-1; v_gene: TRBV11-2; abundance: -; d_gene: TRBD2; CDR3aa: CASSLDSGGAFEQFF; CDR3nt: TGTGCCAGCAGCTTAGATAGCGGGGGGGCCTTTGAGCAGTTCTTC
j_gene: TRBJ2-5; v_gene: TRBV7-7; abundance: -; d_gene: -; CDR3aa: CASSFGTGAVPQYF; CDR3nt: TGTGCCAGCAGCTTCGGGACCGGCGCGGTCCCCCAGTACTTC
j_gene: TRBJ1-2; v_gene: TRBV7-9; abundance: -; d_gene: -; CDR3aa: CASIRGTYGYTF; CDR3nt: TGTGCCAGCATCAGGGGTACCTATGGCTACACCTTC
j_gene: TRBJ2-3; v_gene: TRBV9; abundance: -; d_gene: -; CDR3aa: CASSFSTDTQYF; CDR3nt: TGTGCCAGCAGTTTCTCCACAGATACGCAGTATTTT
j_gene: TRBJ2-3; v_gene: TRBV28; abundance: -; d_gene: TRBD1; CDR3aa: CASSLLTGGTDTQYF; CDR3nt: TGTGCCAGCAGTTTATTGACAGGGGGCACAGATACGCAGTATTTT
j_gene: TRBJ2-1; v_gene: TRBV5-4; abundance: -; d_gene: -; CDR3aa: CASLYHNEQFF; CDR3nt: TGTGCCAGCCTATATCACAATGAGCAGTTCTTC
j_gene: TRBJ2-2; v_gene: TRBV7-9; abundance: -; d_gene: -; CDR3aa: CATKRAGVSSRTGELFF; CDR3nt: TGTGCCACCAAGAGGGCAGGGGTAAGCTCGAGGACCGGGGAGCTGTTTTTT
j_gene: TRBJ2-5; v_gene: TRBV7-8; abundance: -; d_gene: -; CDR3aa: CASSLVAREETQYF; CDR3nt: TGTGCCAGCAGCTTAGTGGCCCGAGAAGAGACCCAGTACTTC
j_gene: TRBJ1-5; v_gene: TRBV30; abundance: -; d_gene: -; CDR3aa: CAWSGGEHQPQHF; CDR3nt: TGTGCCTGGAGTGGGGGAGAACATCAGCCCCAGCATTTT
j_gene: TRBJ2-2; v_gene: TRBV7-6; abundance: -; d_gene: TRBD1; CDR3aa: CASSLVGTGAGAGELFF; CDR3nt: TGTGCCAGCAGCTTAGTCGGTACAGGGGCTGGCGCCGGGGAGCTGTTTTTT